The entry below describes one T cell receptor beta chain. The target antigen is unknown. The germline gene is not matched at one end of the junction; a read error may be the cause. Repertoires were generated with immunoSEQ multiplex PCR, while TCRdb's copy carries only in-frame clones and drops some. The top ten clones hold approximately 7.3% of a sample with roughly 92,000 clones, more than 65% of them seen once. Regarding time point: blood 4 weeks post-SBRT, at nephrectomy. Treatment described: 15 Gy SBRT to primary tumor, nephrectomy 4 weeks later. Nephrectomy followed 15 Gy stereotactic body radiation by 4 weeks. Serial blood draws occurred at baseline and 2 and 4 weeks post-SBRT. The tumor was a clear cell renal cell carcinoma. The entry originates in a study of radiation and T cells in renal cell carcinoma. Per germline, CDR1 MGHDK and CDR2 SYGVNS. The CDR3 extends over 9 amino acids. Whole-study results and caveats: Pretreatment tumor biopsies were lacking, so baseline clonotypes are unknown.

This specimen consisted of blood, obtained from a patient whose treatment included radiotherapy and nephrectomy. This sequence was found in a man in his fifties or sixties with renal cell carcinoma. The V gene is TRBV25-1, the J gene TRBJ1-4; weak D call: TRBD1 (5 bases). As DNA, the CDR3 is TGTGTCAGCAGGCGGGGGCTGTTTTTT. This encodes CVSRRGLFF.